Only a few counts were recorded for the clone carrying this TCR beta chain. The target antigen is unknown. From the 5' RACE reads, TCRdb called clonotypes with MiXCR, one entry per CDR3 protein. The sample yields 450,000 or so distinct CDR3 sequences, 12% to 15% seen once. Trimming left V 1 base short and J 2 bases short, with 9 bases between. Per germline, CDR1 LGHNT and CDR2 FRNRAP. This CDR3 comprises 15 residues. All donors comprised healthy Caucasians. The sample belongs to a study of identical twins. Study-level points and caveats: These conclusions were based on statistical analysis (cross-sectional, not following the same donors). Zero-insertion analyses could be partly confounded by invariant MAIT and iNKT cells.

These sequences were also reported in another study, on yellow fever vaccine responses in identical twins. From that report: In identical twins, vaccine T cell responses appeared partly shared and partly individual.

The TCR was taken from a woman aged 18-29 years in good health. Sequences were obtained from CD4+ T cells sorted from blood. This chain joins TRBV12-5 and TRBJ2-1; D possibly corresponds to TRBD1 (6 bases). CDR3 bases: TGTGCTAGTGGTTTGGGAACAGGGACCTACAATGAGCAGTTCTTC. This encodes CASGLGTGTYNEQFF.